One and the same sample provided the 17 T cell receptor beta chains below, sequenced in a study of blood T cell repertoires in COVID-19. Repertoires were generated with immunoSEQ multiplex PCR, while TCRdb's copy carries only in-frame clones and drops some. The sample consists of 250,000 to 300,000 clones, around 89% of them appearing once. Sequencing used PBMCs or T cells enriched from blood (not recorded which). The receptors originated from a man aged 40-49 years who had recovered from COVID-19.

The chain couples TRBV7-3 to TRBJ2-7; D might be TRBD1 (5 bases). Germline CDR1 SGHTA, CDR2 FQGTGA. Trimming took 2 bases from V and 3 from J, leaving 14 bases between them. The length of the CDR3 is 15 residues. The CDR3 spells CASSLQGELGYEQYF. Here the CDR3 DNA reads TGTGCCAGCAGCTTACAAGGGGAACTGGGCTACGAGCAGTACTTC.

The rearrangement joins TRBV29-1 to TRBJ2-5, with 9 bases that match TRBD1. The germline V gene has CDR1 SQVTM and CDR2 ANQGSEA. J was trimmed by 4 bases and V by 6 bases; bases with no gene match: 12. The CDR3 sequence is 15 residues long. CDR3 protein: CSVLLQGARGETQYF. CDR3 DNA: TGCAGCGTACTTTTACAGGGGGCAAGGGGAGAGACCCAGTACTTC.

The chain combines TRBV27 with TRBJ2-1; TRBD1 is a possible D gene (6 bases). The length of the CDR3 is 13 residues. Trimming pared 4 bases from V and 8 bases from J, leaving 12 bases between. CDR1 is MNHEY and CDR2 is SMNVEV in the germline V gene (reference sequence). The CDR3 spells CASSSYREYEQFF. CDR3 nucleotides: TGTGCCAGCAGTTCCTACAGGGAATATGAGCAGTTCTTC.

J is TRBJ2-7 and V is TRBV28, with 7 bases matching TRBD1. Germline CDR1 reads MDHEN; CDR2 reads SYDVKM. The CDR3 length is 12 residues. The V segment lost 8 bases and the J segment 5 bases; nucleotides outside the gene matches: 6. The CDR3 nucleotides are TGTGCCAGCGAGACAGGGTTCCACGAGCAGTACTTC. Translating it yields CASETGFHEQYF.

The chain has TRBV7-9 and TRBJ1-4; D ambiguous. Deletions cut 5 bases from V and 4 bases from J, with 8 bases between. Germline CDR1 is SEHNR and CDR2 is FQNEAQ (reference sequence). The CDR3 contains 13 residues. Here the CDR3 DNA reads TGTGCCAGCAGCGGGCAGAATAATGAAAAACTGTTTTTT. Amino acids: CASSGQNNEKLFF.

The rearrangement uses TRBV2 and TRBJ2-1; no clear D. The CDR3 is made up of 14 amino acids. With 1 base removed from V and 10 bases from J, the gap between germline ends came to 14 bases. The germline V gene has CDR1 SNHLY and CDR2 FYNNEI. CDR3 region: CASSEGPGFMEQFF. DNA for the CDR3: TGTGCCAGCAGTGAAGGACCCGGGTTTATGGAGCAGTTCTTC.

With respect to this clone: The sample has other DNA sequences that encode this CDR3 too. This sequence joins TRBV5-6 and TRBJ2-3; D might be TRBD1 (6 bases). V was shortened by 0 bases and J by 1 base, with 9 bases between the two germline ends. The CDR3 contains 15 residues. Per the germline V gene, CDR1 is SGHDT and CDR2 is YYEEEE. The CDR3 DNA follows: TGTGCCAGCAGCTTGGTAGGGGGTGGCACAGATACGCAGTATTTT. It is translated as CASSLVGGGTDTQYF.

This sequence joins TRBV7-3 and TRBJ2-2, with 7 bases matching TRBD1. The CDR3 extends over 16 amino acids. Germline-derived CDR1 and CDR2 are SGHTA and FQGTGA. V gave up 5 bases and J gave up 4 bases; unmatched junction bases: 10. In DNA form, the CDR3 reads TGTGCCAGCAGCCCCGACAGGGATTCTCGCACCGGGGAGCTGTTTTTT. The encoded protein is CASSPDRDSRTGELFF. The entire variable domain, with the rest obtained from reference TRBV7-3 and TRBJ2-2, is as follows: GAGVSQTPSNKVTEKGKYVELRCDPISGHTALYWYRQSLGQGPEFLIYFQGTGAADDSGLPNDRFFAVRPEGSVSTLKIQRTERGDSAVYLCASSPDRDSRTGELFFGEGSRLTVL.

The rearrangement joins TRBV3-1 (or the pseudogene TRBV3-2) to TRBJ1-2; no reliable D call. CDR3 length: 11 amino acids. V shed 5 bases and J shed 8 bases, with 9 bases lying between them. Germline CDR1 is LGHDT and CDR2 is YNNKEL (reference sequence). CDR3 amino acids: CASSIRGGYTF. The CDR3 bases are TGTGCCAGCAGCATCCGAGGGGGCTACACCTTC.

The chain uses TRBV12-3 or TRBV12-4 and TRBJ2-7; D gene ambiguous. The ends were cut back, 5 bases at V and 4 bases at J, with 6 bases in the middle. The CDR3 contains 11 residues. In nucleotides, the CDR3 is TGTGCCAGCAGTGCGAGATACGAGCAGTACTTC. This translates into CASSARYEQYF.

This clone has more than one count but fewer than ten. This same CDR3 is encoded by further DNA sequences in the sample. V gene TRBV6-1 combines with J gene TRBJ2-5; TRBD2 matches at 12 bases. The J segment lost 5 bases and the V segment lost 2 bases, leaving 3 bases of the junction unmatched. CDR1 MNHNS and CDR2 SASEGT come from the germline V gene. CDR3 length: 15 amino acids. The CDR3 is CASSELAGGPETQYF. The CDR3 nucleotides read TGTGCCAGCAGTGAACTAGCGGGGGGGCCGGAGACCCAGTACTTC.

CDR3: CASSSQLGLAIESETQYF. The CDR3 coding sequence is TGTGCCAGCAGTTCACAATTAGGACTAGCGATAGAGAGTGAGACCCAGTACTTC. This chain links TRBV28 with TRBJ2-5, with TRBD2 identical over 9 bases. Germline lookup yields CDR1 MDHEN and CDR2 SYDVKM. V trimming: 4 bases; J trimming: 5 bases; junction bases outside the gene matches: 17. The CDR3 is made up of 18 amino acids.

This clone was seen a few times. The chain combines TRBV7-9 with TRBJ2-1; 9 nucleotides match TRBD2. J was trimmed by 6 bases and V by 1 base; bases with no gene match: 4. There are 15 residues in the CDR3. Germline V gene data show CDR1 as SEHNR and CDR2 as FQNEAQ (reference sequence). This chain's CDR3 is CASSLGTSVLNEQFF. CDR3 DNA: TGTGCCAGCAGCTTAGGGACTAGCGTTCTCAATGAGCAGTTCTTC.

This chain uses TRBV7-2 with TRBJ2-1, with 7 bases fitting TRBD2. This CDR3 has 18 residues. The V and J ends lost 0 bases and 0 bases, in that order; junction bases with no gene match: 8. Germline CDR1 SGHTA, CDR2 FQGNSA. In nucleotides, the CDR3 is TGTGCCAGCAGCTTAGCAGGTACTCGGACTAGCTCCTACAATGAGCAGTTCTTC. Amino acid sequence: CASSLAGTRTSSYNEQFF. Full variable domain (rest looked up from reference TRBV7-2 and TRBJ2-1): GAGVSQSPSNKVTEKGKDVELRCDPISGHTALYWYRQSLGQGLEFLIYFQGNSAPDKSGLPSDRFSAERTGGSVSTLTIQRTQQEDSAVYLCASSLAGTRTSSYNEQFFGPGTRLTVL.

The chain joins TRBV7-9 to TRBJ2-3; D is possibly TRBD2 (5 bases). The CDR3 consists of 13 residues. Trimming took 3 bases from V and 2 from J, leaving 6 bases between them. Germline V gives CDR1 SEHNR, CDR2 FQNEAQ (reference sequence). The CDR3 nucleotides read TGTGCCAGCAGCTTCGGGAACACAGATACGCAGTATTTT. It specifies CASSFGNTDTQYF.

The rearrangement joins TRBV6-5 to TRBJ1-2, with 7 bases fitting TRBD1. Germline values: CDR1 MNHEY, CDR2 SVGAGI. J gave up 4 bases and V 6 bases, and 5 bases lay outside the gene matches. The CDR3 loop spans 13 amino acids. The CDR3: CASRPGQLYGYTF. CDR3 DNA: TGTGCCAGCAGGCCGGGACAGCTCTATGGCTACACCTTC.

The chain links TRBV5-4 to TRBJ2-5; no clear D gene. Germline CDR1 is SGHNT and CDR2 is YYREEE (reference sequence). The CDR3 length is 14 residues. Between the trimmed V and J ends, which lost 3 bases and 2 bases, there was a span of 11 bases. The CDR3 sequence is CASSYQRLQETQYF. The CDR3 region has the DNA TGTGCCAGCAGCTATCAGCGACTGCAAGAGACCCAGTACTTC.